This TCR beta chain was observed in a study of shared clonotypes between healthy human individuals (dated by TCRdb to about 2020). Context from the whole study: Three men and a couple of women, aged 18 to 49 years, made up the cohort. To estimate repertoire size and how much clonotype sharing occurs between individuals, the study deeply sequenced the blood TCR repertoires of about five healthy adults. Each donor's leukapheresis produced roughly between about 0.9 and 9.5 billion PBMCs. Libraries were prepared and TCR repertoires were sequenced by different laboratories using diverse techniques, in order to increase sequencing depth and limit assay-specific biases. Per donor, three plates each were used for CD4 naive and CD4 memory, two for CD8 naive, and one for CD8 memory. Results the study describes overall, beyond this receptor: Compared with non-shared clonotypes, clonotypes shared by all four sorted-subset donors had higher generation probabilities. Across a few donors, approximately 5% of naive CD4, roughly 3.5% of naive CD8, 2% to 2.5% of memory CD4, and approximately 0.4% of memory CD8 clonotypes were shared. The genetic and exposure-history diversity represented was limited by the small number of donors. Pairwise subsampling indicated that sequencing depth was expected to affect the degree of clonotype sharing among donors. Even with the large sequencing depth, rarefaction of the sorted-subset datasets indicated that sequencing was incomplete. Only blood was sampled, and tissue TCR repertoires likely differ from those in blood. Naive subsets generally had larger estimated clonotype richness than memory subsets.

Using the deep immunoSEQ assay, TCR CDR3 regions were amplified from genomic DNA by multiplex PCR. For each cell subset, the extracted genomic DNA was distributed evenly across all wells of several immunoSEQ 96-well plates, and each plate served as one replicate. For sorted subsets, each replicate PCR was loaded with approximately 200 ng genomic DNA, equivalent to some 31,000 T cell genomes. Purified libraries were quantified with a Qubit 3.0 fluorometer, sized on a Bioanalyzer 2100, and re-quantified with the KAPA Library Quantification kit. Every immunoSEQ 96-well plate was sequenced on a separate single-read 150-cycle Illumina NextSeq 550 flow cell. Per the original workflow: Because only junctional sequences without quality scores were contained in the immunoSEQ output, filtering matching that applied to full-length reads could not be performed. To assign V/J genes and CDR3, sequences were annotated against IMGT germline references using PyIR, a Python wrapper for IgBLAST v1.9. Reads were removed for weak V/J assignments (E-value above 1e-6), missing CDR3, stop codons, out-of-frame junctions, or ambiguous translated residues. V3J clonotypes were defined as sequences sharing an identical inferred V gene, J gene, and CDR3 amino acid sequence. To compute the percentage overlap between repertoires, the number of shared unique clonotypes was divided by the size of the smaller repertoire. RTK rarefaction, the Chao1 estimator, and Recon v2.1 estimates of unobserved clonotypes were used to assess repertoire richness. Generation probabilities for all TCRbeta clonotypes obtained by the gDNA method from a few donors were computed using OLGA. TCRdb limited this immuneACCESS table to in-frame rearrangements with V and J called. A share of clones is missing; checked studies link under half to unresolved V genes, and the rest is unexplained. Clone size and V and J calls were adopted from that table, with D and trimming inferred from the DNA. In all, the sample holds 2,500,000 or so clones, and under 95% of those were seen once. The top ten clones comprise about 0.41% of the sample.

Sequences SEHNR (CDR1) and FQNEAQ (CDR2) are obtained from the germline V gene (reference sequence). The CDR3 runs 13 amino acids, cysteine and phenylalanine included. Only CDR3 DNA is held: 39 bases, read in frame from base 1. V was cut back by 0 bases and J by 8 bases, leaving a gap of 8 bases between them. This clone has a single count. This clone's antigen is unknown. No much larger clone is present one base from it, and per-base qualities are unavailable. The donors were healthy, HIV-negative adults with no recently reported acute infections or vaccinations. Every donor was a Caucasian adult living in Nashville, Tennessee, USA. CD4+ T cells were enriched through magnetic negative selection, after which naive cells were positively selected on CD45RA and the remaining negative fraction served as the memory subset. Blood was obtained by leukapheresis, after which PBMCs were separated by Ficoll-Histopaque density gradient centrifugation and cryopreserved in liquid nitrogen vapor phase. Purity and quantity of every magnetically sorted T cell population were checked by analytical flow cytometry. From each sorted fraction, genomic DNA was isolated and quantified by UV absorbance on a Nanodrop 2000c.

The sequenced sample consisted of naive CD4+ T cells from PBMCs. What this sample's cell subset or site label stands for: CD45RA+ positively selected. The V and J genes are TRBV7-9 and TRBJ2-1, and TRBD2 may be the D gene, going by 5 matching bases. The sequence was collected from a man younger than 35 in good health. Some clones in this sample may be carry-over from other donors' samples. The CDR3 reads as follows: CASSLAGSHEQFF. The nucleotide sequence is TGTGCCAGCAGCTTAGCAGGGAGTCATGAGCAGTTCTTC. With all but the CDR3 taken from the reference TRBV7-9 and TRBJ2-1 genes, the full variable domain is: DTGVSQNPRHKITKRGQNVTFRCDPISEHNRLYWYRQTLGQGPEFLTYFQNEAQLEKSRLLSDRFSAERPKGSFSTLEIQRTEQGDSAMYLCASSLAGSHEQFFGPGTRLTVL.